The following is a T cell receptor beta chain sequence with its context. Methods used by the authors: Estimates of nucleated cell counts were drawn from the amplification of reference gene primers. Sequencing used immunoSEQ multiplex PCR; TCRdb keeps in-frame clones, though not all of them. V and J calls and clone size are those listed in that table; D and trimming were worked out from the DNA. Among a few hundred thousand clones listed, 75% to 90% were seen once. This sample was included in a study of blood T cell repertoires in COVID-19. Study overall: Samples of COVID-19 (acute and convalescent) were obtained from the United States, Italy and Spain.

Participants, about 18 to 100 years old, spanned approximately 26 US areas. Sequencing was carried out using PBMCs or T cells enriched from blood (not recorded which). The source of this sequence is a woman between 50 and 59 years old who had recovered from COVID-19.

DNA for the CDR3: TGCGCCAGCAGCTTGGGGGACATCGTTTCACCCCTCCACTTT. As protein: CASSLGDIVSPLHF. The chain has TRBV5-1 and TRBJ1-6, with TRBD1 as a possible D gene (6 bases). This CDR3 is built from 14 residues. V lost 0 bases and J 9 bases, leaving 10 bases between the germline ends. Germline lookup yields CDR1 SGHRS and CDR2 YFSETQ.